Shown below are 26 T cell receptor beta chains from a single sample sequenced in a study of shared clonotypes between healthy human individuals. Produced via immunoSEQ multiplex PCR; TCRdb's table is partial and in-frame only. Of more than 2,000,000 clones listed, about 92% are singletons. The sample comprised naive CD4+ T cells from PBMCs. Subset indicated: CD45RA+ positively selected. These TCRs come from a man younger than 35 in good health. Some clones in this sample may be carry-over from other donors' samples.

V gene TRBV7-2 combines with J gene TRBJ2-7; TRBD2 agrees at 7 bases. The germline V gene has CDR1 SGHTA and CDR2 FQGNSA. This CDR3 is 16 amino acids long. V lost 0 bases and J lost 0; bases outside the gene matches: 5. CDR3 sequence reads: CASSLARLADSYEQYF. CDR3 DNA sequence: TGTGCCAGCAGCTTAGCGCGGCTAGCGGACTCCTACGAGCAGTACTTC.

The V call is TRBV29-1, the J call TRBJ2-5; no reliable D call. The CDR3 covers 13 residues. V was trimmed by 4 bases and J by 2 bases, leaving 11 bases between them. Germline CDR1 reads SQVTM; CDR2 reads ANQGSEA. Written as DNA, the CDR3 is TGCAGCGTTGGTCCCCTCCAACAAGAGACCCAGTACTTC. It specifies CSVGPLQQETQYF.

V and J are TRBV6-5 and TRBJ1-1; TRBD1 matches at 7 bases. The V and J ends lost 2 bases and 7 bases, in that order; junction bases with no gene match: 7. This CDR3 has 14 amino acids. The germline CDR1 and CDR2 sequences are MNHEY and SVGAGI. CDR3 coding DNA: TGTGCCAGCAGTTACGCACCCGGACAGGATGAAGCTTTCTTT. This sequence encodes CASSYAPGQDEAFF.

V and J are TRBV5-4 and TRBJ2-2; 9 bases match TRBD2. Germline-derived CDR1 and CDR2 are SGHNT and YYREEE (reference sequence). With V trimmed by 3 bases and J by 5 bases, 11 bases remained unmatched. This CDR3 spans 17 amino acids. The CDR3 nucleotides read TGTGCCAGCAGCTCCGTGGCGGGAGGGCCGAGGACCGGGGAGCTGTTTTTT. Translation: CASSSVAGGPRTGELFF.

V gene TRBV5-1 combines with J gene TRBJ2-1; no clear D gene. V lost 7 bases and J 8 bases, leaving 16 bases between the germline ends. Germline CDR1 and CDR2: SGHRS and YFSETQ. This CDR3 is built from 13 residues. The CDR3 reads CASCSSARDEQFF. The CDR3 nucleotides are TGCGCCAGCTGTTCCAGCGCGAGAGATGAGCAGTTCTTC.

In this sample, this clone turned up a few times. The rearrangement joins TRBV7-9 to TRBJ1-1, with D uncertain. The ends were cut back, 3 bases at V and 1 base at J, with 6 bases in the middle. CDR3 length: 13 amino acids. The germline V gene encodes CDR1 SEHNR and CDR2 FQNEAQ (reference sequence). This CDR3 reads CASSFGSNTEAFF. DNA for the CDR3: TGTGCCAGCAGCTTTGGGTCGAACACTGAAGCTTTCTTT.

The chain links TRBV5-1 to TRBJ1-4, with TRBD1 matching 9 bases. The J segment lost 13 bases and the V segment lost 4 bases, leaving 17 bases of the junction unmatched. The CDR3 length is 16 residues. The germline V gene has CDR1 SGHRS and CDR2 YFSETQ. The CDR3 DNA is TGCGCCAGCAGCCCTTTAACAGGGGGCCCCCCCTCGGGACTGTTTTTT. Its translation: CASSPLTGGPPSGLFF.

This clone showed up just once. This chain connects TRBV7-2 to TRBJ2-3; D gene uncertain. Germline V gene sequence: CDR1 SGHTA, CDR2 FQGNSA. This CDR3 region has 14 residues. V lost 3 bases and J lost 1, with 8 bases in between. DNA of the CDR3: TGTGCCAGCAGCTTCAGTCGGGGCACAGATACGCAGTATTTT. Translation gives CASSFSRGTDTQYF.

The chain links TRBV27 to TRBJ2-1; 9 nucleotides agree with TRBD1. This CDR3 contains 14 residues. V trimming: 2 bases; J trimming: 9 bases; junction bases outside the gene matches: 5. In germline, CDR1 is MNHEY, CDR2 SMNVEV (reference sequence). CDR3 sequence (DNA): TGTGCCAGCAGTTTACGGACAGGGGAGGTTGAGCAGTTCTTC. This gives the protein CASSLRTGEVEQFF.

The chain couples TRBV5-8 to TRBJ2-7; tentatively, D is TRBD1 (6 bases). CDR1 is SGHTS and CDR2 is YDEGEE in the germline V gene. This CDR3 has 15 residues. Trimming took off 6 bases at V and 4 bases at J, with 20 bases between the two ends. As DNA, the CDR3 is TGTGCCAGCATCCTCCCCCTTGAGGGGGTTTACGAGCAGTACTTC. Translated, it gives CASILPLEGVYEQYF.

This chain connects TRBV5-5 to TRBJ2-7; TRBD1 agrees at 7 bases. CDR3 length equals 15 residues. Germline CDR1 reads SGHKS; CDR2 reads YYEKEE (reference sequence). J was trimmed by 0 bases and V by 5 bases; bases with no gene match: 8. The CDR3: CASSLTTGPSYEQYF. As DNA, the CDR3 is TGTGCCAGCAGTCTGACGACAGGGCCCTCCTACGAGCAGTACTTC.

The rearrangement joins TRBV6-1 to TRBJ2-7; 8 bases are a match to TRBD1. The length of the CDR3 is 14 residues. V dropped 2 bases and J dropped 2; count of bases not matched to a gene: 2. Germline loops: CDR1 MNHNS, CDR2 SASEGT. CDR3 sequence reads: CASSETQGAYEQYF. CDR3 nucleotide sequence: TGTGCCAGCAGTGAAACACAGGGGGCCTACGAGCAGTACTTC.

As for this clone: Different DNA sequences within this sample yield the same CDR3. The chain employs TRBV28 and TRBJ1-1; 10 positions match TRBD1. Germline V gene sequence: CDR1 MDHEN, CDR2 SYDVKM. The CDR3 is 14 residues long. After removal of 5 bases from V and 6 bases from J, the junction contained 6 bases not matched to a gene. CDR3 DNA sequence: TGTGCCAGCAGTCCCCCGGGACAGGGGCCTGAAGCTTTCTTT. Its protein is CASSPPGQGPEAFF.

The gene calls are TRBV5-4 and TRBJ1-3; TRBD1 matches 8 bases. Germline loops: CDR1 SGHNT, CDR2 YYREEE (reference sequence). The CDR3 is made up of 13 amino acids. The junction had 7 bases not matched to a gene; V was cut back by 3 bases and J by 11 bases. The CDR3 sequence: CASSSGQAVPIYF. The CDR3, as DNA: TGTGCCAGCAGCTCGGGACAGGCGGTCCCCATATATTTT.

This clone is a singleton in its sample. CDR3 region: CASSHRGGSTEAFF. The CDR3 nucleotides are TGCGCCAGCAGCCACAGGGGTGGGAGCACTGAAGCTTTCTTT. The chain couples TRBV5-1 to TRBJ1-1; 7 bases are a match to TRBD1. Germline V lookup: CDR1 SGHRS, CDR2 YFSETQ. The CDR3 runs to 14 residues. Trimming cost V 4 bases and J 4 bases; bases outside gene matches: 7. The whole variable domain, remainder taken from reference TRBV5-1 and TRBJ1-1, is KAGVTQTPRYLIKTRGQQVTLSCSPISGHRSVSWYQQTPGQGLQFLFEYFSETQRNKGNFPGRFSGRQFSNSRSEMNVSTLELGDSALYLCASSHRGGSTEAFFGQGTRLTVV.

The chain couples TRBV18 to TRBJ2-1; the D is unclear. The CDR3 runs 19 residues. The germline V gene has CDR1 KGHSH and CDR2 LQKENI. Trimming cost V 3 bases and J 2 bases, with 23 bases left between them. The CDR3 spells CASSPRTPFVAGTYNEQFF. CDR3 nucleotide sequence: TGTGCCAGCTCACCGCGAACCCCCTTCGTGGCAGGTACCTACAATGAGCAGTTCTTC.

The chain carries TRBV12-5 and TRBJ1-1; D is undetermined. CDR3 size: 14 residues. V was pared by 0 bases and J by 4 bases, with 9 bases between. Germline values: CDR1 LGHNT, CDR2 FRNRAP. For the CDR3, the DNA is TGTGCTAGTGGTTTGGTACCGTCGGGCACTGAAGCTTTCTTT. This encodes CASGLVPSGTEAFF. Full variable domain (rest looked up from reference TRBV12-5 and TRBJ1-1): DARVTQTPRHKVTEMGQEVTMRCQPILGHNTVFWYRQTMMQGLELLAYFRNRAPLDDSGMPKDRFSAEMPDATLATLKIQPSEPRDSAVYFCASGLVPSGTEAFFGQGTRLTVV.

The chain joins TRBV4-3 to TRBJ2-1; D may be TRBD1 (6 bases). CDR1 is LGHNA, CDR2 YSLEER, per germline. Trimming stripped 4 bases from V and 7 bases from J, with 14 bases between. This CDR3 has 14 residues. DNA for the CDR3: TGCGCCAGCAGCCTCGGGCCAGGGGAGAATGAGCAGTTCTTC. Translating it yields CASSLGPGENEQFF.

The CDR3 region is CASSLNVGSPNEKLFF. The CDR3 DNA is TGTGCCAGCAGCCTCAACGTAGGGTCCCCTAATGAAAAACTGTTTTTT. This chain uses TRBV7-9 with TRBJ1-4; D is uncertain. Germline assignment: CDR1 SEHNR and CDR2 FQNEAQ (reference sequence). The CDR3 totals 16 residues. The V gene lost 5 bases and the J gene lost 3 bases, with 16 bases spanning the gap. Together with reference TRBV7-9 and TRBJ1-4, the CDR3 gives the full variable domain: DTGVSQNPRHKITKRGQNVTFRCDPISEHNRLYWYRQTLGQGPEFLTYFQNEAQLEKSRLLSDRFSAERPKGSFSTLEIQRTEQGDSAMYLCASSLNVGSPNEKLFFGSGTQLSVL.

Turning to this clone: This CDR3 is also generated by other DNA sequences in the sample. The chain has TRBV30 and TRBJ2-7, with D uncertain. Trimming removed 0 bases at V and 2 bases at J, with 8 bases between. The CDR3 is 13 amino acids. CDR1 is GTSNPN, CDR2 SVGIG, per germline (reference sequence). The DNA of the CDR3 is TGTGCCTGGAGTGTAAACAGAGCCTACGAGCAGTACTTC. It encodes CAWSVNRAYEQYF.

This clone has a single count. The V gene is TRBV6-1, the J gene TRBJ2-5, with D possibly being TRBD1 (5 bases). Trimming took 6 bases from V and 2 from J, leaving 16 bases between them. Germline V gene lookup returns CDR1 MNHNS and CDR2 SASEGT. This CDR3 spans 15 amino acids. CDR3 bases: TGTGCCAGCAGGGAACCGGGCAAGGGGCAAGAGACCCAGTACTTC. Protein: CASREPGKGQETQYF.

The chain recombines TRBV4-2 with TRBJ2-5, with 11 bases fitting TRBD2. From germline, CDR1 is LGHNA and CDR2 YNFKEQ. V lost 0 bases, J lost 5 bases, and 2 bases stayed unmatched. This CDR3 comprises 15 residues. The CDR3 is CASSQDSGRVETQYF. CDR3 coding DNA: TGTGCCAGCAGCCAAGATAGCGGGAGGGTCGAGACCCAGTACTTC.

V gene TRBV9 combines with J gene TRBJ2-5, with 12 positions matching TRBD1. The CDR3 has 15 amino acids. Germline CDR1 and CDR2: SGDLS and YYNGEE. V lost 0 bases, J lost 5 bases, and 2 bases stayed unmatched. The chain's CDR3 is CASSVVGQGAETQYF. In DNA form, the CDR3 reads TGTGCCAGCAGCGTAGTGGGACAGGGGGCGGAGACCCAGTACTTC.

The chain is built from TRBV18 and TRBJ1-1; D gene ambiguous. This CDR3 is built from 13 residues. The germline CDR1 and CDR2 sequences are KGHSH and LQKENI. Trimming cost V 2 bases and J 5 bases, with 9 bases left between them. CDR3 amino acids: CASSPVRVTEAFF. CDR3 sequence (DNA): TGTGCCAGCTCACCAGTTAGGGTAACTGAAGCTTTCTTT.

The chain links TRBV9 to TRBJ2-5; tentatively, D is TRBD2 (7 bases). Germline V CDR1 and CDR2: SGDLS, YYNGEE. Trimming removed 4 bases from V and 0 bases from J, with 13 bases in between. CDR3 length equals 15 residues. The CDR3 loop is CASSTRGGDQETQYF. The CDR3 DNA sequence: TGTGCCAGCAGCACACGAGGGGGGGACCAAGAGACCCAGTACTTC.

The chain has TRBV25-1 and TRBJ2-7; 7 bases line up with TRBD1. The ends lost 4 bases at V and 5 bases at J; junction bases unmatched: 5. CDR1 is MGHDK and CDR2 is SYGVNS in the germline V gene. The CDR3 covers 13 residues. DNA of the CDR3: TGTGCCAGCAGTGGGCGGACAGGCCACGAGCAGTACTTC. The encoded protein is CASSGRTGHEQYF.